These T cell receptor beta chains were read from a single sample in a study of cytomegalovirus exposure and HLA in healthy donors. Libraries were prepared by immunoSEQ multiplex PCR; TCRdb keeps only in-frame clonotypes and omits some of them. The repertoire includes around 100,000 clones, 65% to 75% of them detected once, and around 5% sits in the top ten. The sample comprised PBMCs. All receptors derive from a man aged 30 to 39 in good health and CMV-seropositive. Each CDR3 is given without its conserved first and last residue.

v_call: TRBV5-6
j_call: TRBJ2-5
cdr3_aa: ASSLSLAGPSQETQY

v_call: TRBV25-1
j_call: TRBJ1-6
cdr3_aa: ASSAPKGENSPLH

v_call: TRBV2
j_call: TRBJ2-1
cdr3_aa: ASSEAQRGDDNEQF

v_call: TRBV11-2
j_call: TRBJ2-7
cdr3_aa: ASSLGGAGGSFDEQY

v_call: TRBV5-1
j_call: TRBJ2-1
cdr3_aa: ASSPAGNNEQF

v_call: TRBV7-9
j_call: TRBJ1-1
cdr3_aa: SSSLGASEAF

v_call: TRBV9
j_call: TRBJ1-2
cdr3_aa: ASSANIRTGVGYT

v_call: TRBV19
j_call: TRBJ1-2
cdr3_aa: ASKIVGLTFQRQANYGYT

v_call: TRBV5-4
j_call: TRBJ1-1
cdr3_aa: ASSWGGLSVNTEAF

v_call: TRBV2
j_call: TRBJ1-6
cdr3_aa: ASRTPTGGSSPLH

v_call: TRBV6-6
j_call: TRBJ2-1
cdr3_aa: ATGQSSYNEQF

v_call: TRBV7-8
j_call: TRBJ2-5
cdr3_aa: ASRSTNAGGTGTQY

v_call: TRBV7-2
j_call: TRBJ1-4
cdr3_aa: ASSLRGHNGEKLF

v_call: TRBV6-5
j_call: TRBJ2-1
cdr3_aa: ASSYGADNEQF

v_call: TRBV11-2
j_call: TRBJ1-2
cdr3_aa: ASSTRTGLFVYGYT

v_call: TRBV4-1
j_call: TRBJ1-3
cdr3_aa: ASSTGQGGLDTIY

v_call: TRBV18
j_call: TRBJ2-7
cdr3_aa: ASSPPGAYEQY

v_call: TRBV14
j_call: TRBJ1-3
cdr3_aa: ASSQVGIRGKSGNTIY

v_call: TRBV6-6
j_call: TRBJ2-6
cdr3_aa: ASSPGRAGANVLT

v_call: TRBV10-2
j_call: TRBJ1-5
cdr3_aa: ASSEGQGIYSNQPQH

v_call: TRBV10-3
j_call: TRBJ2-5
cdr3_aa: AISESKGGGQETQY

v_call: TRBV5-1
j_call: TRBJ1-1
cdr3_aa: ASSLDRGTTEAF

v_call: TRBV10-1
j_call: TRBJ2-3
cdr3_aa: ASSENRVTDTQY

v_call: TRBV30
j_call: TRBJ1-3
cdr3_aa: AWSLDWGSGNTIY

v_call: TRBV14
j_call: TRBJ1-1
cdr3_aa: ASSQGTGASTEAF

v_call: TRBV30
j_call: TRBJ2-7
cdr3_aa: AWSEDRAYEQY

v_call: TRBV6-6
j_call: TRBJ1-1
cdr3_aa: ASRVAQLNTEAF

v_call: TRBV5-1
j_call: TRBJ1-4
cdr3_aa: ASCGTDNEKLF

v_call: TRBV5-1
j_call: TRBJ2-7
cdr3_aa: ASSQTPGGVYEQY

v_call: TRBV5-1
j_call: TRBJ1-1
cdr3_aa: ASSPDRAGTEAF

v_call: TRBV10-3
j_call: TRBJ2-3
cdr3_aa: AISELLAGTDTQY

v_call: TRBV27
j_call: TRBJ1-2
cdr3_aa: ASSYLGGRAEGYT

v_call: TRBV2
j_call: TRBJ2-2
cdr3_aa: ASSRVLNNRELF

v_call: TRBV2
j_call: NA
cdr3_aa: AGLGLSYEQY

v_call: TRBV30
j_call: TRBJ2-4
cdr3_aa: AWAGVMGLKLAKNIQY

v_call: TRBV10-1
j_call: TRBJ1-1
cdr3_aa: ASQSTVNTEAF

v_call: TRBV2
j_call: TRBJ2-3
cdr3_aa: ASSEGSLTDTQY

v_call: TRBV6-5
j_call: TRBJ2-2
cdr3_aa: ASSPTGMGTGELF

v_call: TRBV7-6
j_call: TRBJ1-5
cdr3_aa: ASSAQDRGSNQPQH

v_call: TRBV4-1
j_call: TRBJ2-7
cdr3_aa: ASSHPGTGYEQY

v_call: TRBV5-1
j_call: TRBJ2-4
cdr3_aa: ASSSTSGGAGGKNIQY

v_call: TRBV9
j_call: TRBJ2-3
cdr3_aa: ASSELIAGAADTQY

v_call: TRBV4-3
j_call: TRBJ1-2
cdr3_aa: ASSQTGDSLYGYT

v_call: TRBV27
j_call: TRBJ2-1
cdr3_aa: ASSLSGQGAPYNEQF

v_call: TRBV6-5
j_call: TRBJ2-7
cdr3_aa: ASSYSGTGDNEQY

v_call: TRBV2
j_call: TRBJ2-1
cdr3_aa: ASNERTTYNEQF

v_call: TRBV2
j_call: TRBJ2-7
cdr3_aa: AILTSGSYEQY

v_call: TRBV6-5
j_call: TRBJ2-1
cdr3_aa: ASSRSRGNEQF